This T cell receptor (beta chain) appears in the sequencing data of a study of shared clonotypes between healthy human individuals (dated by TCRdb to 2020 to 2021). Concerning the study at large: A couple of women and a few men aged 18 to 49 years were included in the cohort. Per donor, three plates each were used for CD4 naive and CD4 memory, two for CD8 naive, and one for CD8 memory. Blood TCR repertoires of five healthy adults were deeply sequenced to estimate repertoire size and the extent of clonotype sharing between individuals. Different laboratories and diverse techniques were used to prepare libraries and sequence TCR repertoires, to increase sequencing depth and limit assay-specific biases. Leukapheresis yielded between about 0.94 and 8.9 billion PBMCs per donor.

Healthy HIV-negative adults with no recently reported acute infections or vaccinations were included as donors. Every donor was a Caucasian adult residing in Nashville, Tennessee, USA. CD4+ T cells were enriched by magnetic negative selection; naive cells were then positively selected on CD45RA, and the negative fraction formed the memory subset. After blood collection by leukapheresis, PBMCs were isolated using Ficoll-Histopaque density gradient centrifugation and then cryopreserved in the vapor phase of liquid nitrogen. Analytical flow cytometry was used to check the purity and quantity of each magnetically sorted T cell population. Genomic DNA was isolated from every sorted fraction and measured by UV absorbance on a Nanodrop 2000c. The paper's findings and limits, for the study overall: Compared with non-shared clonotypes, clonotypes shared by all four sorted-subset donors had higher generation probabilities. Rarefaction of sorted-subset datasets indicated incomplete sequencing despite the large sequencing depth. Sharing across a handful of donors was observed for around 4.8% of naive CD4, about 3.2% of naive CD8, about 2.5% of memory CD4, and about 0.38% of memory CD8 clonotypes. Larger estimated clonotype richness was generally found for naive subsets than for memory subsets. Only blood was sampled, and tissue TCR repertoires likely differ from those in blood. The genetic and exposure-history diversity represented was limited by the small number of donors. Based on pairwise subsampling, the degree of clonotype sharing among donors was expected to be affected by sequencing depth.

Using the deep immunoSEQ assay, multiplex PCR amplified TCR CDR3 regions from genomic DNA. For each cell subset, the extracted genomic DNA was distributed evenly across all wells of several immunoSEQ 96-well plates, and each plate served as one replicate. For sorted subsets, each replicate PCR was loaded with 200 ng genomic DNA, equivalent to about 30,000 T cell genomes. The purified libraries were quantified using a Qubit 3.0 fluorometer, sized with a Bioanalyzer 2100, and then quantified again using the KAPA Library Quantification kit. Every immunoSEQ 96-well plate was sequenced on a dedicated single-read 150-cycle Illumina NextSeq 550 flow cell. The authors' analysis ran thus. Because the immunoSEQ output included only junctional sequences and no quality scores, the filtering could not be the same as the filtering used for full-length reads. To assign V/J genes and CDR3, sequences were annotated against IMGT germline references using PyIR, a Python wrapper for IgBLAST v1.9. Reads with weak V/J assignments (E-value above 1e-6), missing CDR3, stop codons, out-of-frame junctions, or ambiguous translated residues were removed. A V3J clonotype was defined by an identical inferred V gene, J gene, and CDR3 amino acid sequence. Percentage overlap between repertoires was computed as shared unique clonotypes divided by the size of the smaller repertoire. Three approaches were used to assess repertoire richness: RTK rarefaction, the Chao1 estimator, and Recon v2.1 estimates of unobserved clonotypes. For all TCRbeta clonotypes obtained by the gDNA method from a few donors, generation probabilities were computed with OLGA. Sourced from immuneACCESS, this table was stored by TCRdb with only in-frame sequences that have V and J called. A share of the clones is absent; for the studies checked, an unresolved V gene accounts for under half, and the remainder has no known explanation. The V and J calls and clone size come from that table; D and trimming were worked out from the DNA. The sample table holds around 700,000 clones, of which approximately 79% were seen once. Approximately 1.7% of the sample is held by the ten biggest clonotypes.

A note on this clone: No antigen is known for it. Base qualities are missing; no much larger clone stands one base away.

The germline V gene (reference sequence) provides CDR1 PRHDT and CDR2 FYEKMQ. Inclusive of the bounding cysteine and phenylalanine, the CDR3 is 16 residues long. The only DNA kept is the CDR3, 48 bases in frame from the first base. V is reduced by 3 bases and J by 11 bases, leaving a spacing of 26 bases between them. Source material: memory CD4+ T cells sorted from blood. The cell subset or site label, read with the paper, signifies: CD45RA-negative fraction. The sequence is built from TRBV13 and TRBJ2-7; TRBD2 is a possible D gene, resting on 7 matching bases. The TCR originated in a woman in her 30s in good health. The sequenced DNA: TGTGCCAGCAGCTTCACGGGGGGCTCAGTAGGAGCCGGGGAGTACTTC. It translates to CASSFTGGSVGAGEYF.